The clone carrying this T cell receptor beta chain has ten or more counts. CDR1 is SGHVS and CDR2 is FQNEAQ in the germline V gene. With 3 bases removed from V and 2 bases from J, the gap between germline ends came to 8 bases. There are 14 residues in the CDR3. Source material was 2 million unsorted PBMCs, stored at -80 °C in RNAlater. The sample belongs to a study of neurological immune-mediated disorders. On the study more broadly: Most of the 34 multiple sclerosis patients had relapsing-remitting disease; 3 had secondary progressive.

TCRdb passed the 5' RACE reads through MiXCR, listing each CDR3 protein once. This table has about 62,000 distinct CDR3 sequences, around 5% appearing once. The J gene is TRBJ2-1, the V gene TRBV7-8; D gene uncertain. The sample was PBMCs. The source is a woman between 45 and 65 years old with multiple sclerosis. The CDR3: CASSFNPAYNEQFF. CDR3 DNA: TGTGCCAGCAGCTTTAATCCCGCCTACAATGAGCAGTTCTTC.